A selection of T cell receptor beta chains follows, all from one sample in a study of blood T cell repertoires in COVID-19. Profiling relied on immunoSEQ multiplex PCR, and the TCRdb table lists in-frame clones only, not all of them. The sample consists of 150,000 to 200,000 clones, about 88% of them appearing once. The sequenced sample was peripheral blood. Source of these receptors: a man aged 70-80 years with active or convalescent COVID-19. CDR3s leave out the opening cysteine and the closing phenylalanine or tryptophan. Each record gives: J gene, D gene, V gene, CDR3 protein. The D gene is left open where the match is weak.

>TRBJ2-2|.|TRBV19
ASSLLGSYIPNTGELF
>TRBJ1-5|.|TRBV28
ASSPPEVREGDQPQH
>TRBJ1-4|TRBD1|TRBV5-5
ASSLTGVSEKLF
>TRBJ2-1|TRBD2|TRBV11-2
ASSLASGLSIHEQF
>TRBJ1-6|.|TRBV7-2
ASSLGGISPLH
>TRBJ1-4|.|TRBV6-6
ASRRRRGYVEKLF
>TRBJ2-6|TRBD1|TRBV6-4
ASSSQGASGANVLT
>TRBJ1-2|TRBD1|TRBV6-2/TRBV6-3
ASSLGQATFYGYT
>TRBJ2-7|TRBD2|TRBV15
ATSRDPRTSGIWAYEQY
>TRBJ1-1|.|TRBV7-2
ASSRRGNTEAF
>TRBJ2-3|TRBD2|TRBV28
ASSLSLAGGVDTQY
>TRBJ2-5|.|TRBV4-3
ASSQEKLTRETQY
>TRBJ1-1|.|TRBV4-1
ASSQGQENTEAF
>TRBJ2-7|.|TRBV28
ASSPAGLSSYEQY
>TRBJ2-7|TRBD2|TRBV29-1
SVHSRGLAGGSTYEQY
>TRBJ2-7|.|TRBV28
ASSFGAYYEQY
>TRBJ2-7|.|TRBV15
ATSTGRVPRNEQY
>TRBJ2-7|TRBD2|TRBV7-2
ASSLGSGTSYEQY
>TRBJ1-2|TRBD1|TRBV11-2
ASSFFRQGARGYT
>TRBJ1-3|TRBD1|TRBV30
AWSTGDRGRSGNTIY
>TRBJ2-3|TRBD1|TRBV29-1
SVRTGEQGDTQY
>TRBJ2-3|.|TRBV27
ASSLTADWIGDTQY
>TRBJ1-5|TRBD1|TRBV11-3
ASSPRDRGFH
>TRBJ1-2|TRBD1|TRBV7-2
ASSLVGGNYGYT
>TRBJ1-1|.|TRBV28
ASRSTENTEAF
>TRBJ1-5|.|TRBV2
ASTGGGSHSNQPQH
>TRBJ1-2|.|TRBV9
ASSVGGGEYGYT
>TRBJ1-2|.|TRBV7-2
ASSRAGYYGYT